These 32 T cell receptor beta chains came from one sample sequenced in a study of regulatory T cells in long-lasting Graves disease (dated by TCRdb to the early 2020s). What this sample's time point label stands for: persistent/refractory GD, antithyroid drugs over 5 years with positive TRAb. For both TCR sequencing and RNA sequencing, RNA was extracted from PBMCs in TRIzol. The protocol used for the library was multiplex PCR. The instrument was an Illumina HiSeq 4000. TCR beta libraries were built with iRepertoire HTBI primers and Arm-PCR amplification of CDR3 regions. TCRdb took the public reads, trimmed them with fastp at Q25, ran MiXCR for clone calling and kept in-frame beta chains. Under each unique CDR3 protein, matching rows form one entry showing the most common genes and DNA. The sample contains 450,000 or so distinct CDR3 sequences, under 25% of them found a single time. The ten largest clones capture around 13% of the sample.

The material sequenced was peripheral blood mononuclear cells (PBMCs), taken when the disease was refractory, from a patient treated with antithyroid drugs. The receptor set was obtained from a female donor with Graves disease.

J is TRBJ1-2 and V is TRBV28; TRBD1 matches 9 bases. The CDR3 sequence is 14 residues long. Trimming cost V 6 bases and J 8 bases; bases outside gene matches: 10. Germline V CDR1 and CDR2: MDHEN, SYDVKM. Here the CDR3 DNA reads TGTGCCAGCAGCCAAGGGGACAGGGTGGGAGGCTACACCTTC. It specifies CASSQGDRVGGYTF.

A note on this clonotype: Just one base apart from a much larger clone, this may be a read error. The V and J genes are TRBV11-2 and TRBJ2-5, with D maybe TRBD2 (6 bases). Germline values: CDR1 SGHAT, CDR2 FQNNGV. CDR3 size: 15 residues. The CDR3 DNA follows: TGTGCCAGCAGCTTATCCGGGTCTCAACGGGAGACCCAGTGCTTC. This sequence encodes CASSLSGSQRETQCF.

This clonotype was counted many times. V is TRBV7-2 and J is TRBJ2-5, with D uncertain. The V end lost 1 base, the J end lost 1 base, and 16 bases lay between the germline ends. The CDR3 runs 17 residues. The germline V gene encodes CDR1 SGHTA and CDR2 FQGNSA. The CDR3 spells CASSLDLWADLQETQYF. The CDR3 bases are TGTGCCAGCAGCTTAGATTTGTGGGCGGACCTCCAAGAGACCCAGTACTTC.

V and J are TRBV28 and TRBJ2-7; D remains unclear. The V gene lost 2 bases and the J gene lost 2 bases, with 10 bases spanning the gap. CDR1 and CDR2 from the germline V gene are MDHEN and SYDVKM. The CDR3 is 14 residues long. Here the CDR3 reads CASSLRLETYEQYF. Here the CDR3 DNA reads TGTGCCAGCAGTTTAAGGTTGGAGACCTACGAGCAGTACTTC. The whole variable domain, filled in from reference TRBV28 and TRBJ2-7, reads DVKVTQSSRYLVKRTGEKVFLECVQDMDHENMFWYRQDPGLGLRLIYFSYDVKMKEKGDIPEGYSVSREKKERFSLILESASTNQTSMYLCASSLRLETYEQYFGPGTRLTVT.

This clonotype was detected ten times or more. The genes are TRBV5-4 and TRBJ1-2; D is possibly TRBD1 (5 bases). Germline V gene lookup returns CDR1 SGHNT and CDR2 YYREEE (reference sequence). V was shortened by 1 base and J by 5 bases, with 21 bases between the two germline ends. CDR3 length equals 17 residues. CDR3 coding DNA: TGTGCCAGCAGCTTGATGAAACAGTTGGGGGACGTATATGGCTACACCTTC. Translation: CASSLMKQLGDVYGYTF.

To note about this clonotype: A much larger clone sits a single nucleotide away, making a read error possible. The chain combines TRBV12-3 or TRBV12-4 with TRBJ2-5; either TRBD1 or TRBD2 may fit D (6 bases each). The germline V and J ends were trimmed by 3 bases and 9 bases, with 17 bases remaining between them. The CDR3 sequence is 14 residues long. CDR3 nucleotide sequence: TGTGCCAGCAGTTTTAGGGGGGTGGTGGAGGCCCAGTACTTC. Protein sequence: CASSFRGVVEAQYF.

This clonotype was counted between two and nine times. The CDR3 region has the DNA TGCGCCAGCAGCTCCGAGGACAGGGGGTCCGGGGAGCTGTTTTTT. Amino acids: CASSSEDRGSGELFF. V is TRBV5-1 and J is TRBJ2-2; 10 nucleotides align to TRBD1. J gave up 6 bases and V 3 bases, and 5 bases lay outside the gene matches. CDR1 SGHRS and CDR2 YFSETQ come from the germline V gene. The CDR3 sequence is 15 residues long.

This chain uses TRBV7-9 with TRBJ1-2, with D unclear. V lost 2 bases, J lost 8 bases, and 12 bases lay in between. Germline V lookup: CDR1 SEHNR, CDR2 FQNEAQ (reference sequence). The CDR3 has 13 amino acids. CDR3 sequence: CASSLMPAVGYTF. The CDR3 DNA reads TGTGCCAGCAGCTTAATGCCGGCAGTCGGCTACACCTTC.

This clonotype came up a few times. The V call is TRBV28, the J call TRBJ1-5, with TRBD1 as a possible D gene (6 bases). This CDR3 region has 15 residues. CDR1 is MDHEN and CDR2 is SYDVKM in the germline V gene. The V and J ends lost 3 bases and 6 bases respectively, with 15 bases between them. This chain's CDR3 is CASSFFQGRGQPQHF. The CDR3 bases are TGTGCCAGCAGTTTTTTCCAGGGGCGAGGTCAGCCCCAGCATTTT.

The CDR3 region is CSVILGTSVYEQYF. CDR3 sequence (DNA): TGCAGTGTGATTCTTGGGACTAGCGTCTACGAGCAGTACTTC. V and J are TRBV20-1 and TRBJ2-7; TRBD2 matches 10 bases. The CDR3 consists of 14 residues. Germline loops: CDR1 DFQATT, CDR2 SNEGSKA (reference sequence). After removal of 7 bases from V and 3 bases from J, the junction contained 9 bases not matched to a gene.

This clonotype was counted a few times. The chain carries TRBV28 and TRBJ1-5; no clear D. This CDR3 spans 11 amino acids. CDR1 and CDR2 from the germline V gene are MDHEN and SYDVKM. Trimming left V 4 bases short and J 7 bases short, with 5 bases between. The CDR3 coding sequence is TGTGCCAGCAGTTCCTTGCAGCCCCAGCATTTT. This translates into CASSSLQPQHF.

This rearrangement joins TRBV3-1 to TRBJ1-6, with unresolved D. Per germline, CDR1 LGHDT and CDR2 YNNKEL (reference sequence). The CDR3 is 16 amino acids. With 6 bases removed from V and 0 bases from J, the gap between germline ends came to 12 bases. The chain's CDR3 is CASSHTGDSYNSPLHF. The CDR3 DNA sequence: TGTGCCAGCAGTCACACTGGGGACTCCTATAATTCACCCCTCCACTTT. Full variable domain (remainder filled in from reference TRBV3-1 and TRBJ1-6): DTAVSQTPKYLVTQMGNDKSIKCEQNLGHDTMYWYKQDSKKFLKIMFSYNNKELIINETVPNRFSPKSPDKAHLNLHINSLELGDSAVYFCASSHTGDSYNSPLHFGNGTRLTVT.

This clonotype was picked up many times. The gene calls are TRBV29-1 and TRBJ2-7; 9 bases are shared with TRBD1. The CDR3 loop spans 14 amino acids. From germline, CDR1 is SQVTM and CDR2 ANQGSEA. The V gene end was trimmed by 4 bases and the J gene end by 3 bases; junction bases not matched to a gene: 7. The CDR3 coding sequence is TGCAGCGTTGGCGGGACAGGGACCTTCTACGAGCAGTACTTC. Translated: CSVGGTGTFYEQYF.

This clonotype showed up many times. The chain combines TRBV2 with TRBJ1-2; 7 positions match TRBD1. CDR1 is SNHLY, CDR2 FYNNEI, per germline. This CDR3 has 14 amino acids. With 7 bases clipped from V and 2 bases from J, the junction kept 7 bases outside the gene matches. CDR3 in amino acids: CASKEAGGNYGYTF. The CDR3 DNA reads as TGTGCCAGCAAAGAAGCAGGGGGAAACTATGGCTACACCTTC.

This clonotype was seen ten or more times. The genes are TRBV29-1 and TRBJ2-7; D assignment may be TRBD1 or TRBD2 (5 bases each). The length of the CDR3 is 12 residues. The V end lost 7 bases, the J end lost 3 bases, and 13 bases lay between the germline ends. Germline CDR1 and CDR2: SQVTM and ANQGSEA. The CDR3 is CSAGEGNYEQYF. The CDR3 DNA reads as TGCAGCGCTGGAGAGGGGAACTACGAGCAGTACTTC.

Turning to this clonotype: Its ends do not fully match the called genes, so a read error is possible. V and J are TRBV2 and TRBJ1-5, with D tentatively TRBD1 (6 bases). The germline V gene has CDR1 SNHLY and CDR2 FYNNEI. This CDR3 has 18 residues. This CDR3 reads CASKLSGGADYSNQPLHF. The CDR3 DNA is TGTGCCAGCAAGCTAAGCGGGGGGGCGGATTATAGCAATCAGCCCCTGCATTTT.

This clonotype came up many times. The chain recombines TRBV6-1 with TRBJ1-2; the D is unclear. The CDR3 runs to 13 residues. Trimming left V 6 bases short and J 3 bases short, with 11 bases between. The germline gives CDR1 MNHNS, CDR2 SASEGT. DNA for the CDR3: TGTGCCAGCAGACCTACCGGGGACTATGGCTACACCTTC. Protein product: CASRPTGDYGYTF.

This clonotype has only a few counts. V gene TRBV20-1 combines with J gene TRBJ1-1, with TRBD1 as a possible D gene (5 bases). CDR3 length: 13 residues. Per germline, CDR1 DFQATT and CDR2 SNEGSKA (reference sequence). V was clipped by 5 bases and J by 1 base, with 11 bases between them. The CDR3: CSAWDSKNTEAFF. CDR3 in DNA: TGCAGTGCTTGGGACTCCAAGAACACTGAAGCTTTCTTT.

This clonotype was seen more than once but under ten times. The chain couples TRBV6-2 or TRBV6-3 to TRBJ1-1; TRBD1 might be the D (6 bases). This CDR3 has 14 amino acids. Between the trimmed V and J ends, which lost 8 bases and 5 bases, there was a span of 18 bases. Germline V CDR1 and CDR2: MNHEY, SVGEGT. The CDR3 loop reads CASLRGGRVTEAFF. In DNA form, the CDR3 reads TGTGCCAGCCTACGGGGGGGGCGAGTTACTGAAGCTTTCTTT.

This chain's CDR3 is CASSPGGYVTQYF. The CDR3 DNA is TGTGCCAGCAGCCCGGGGGGGTACGTTACGCAGTATTTT. This chain links TRBV7-3 with TRBJ2-3; 8 bases are shared with TRBD2. The germline V gene encodes CDR1 SGHTA and CDR2 FQGTGA. The CDR3 sequence is 13 residues long. The V and J ends lost 5 bases and 8 bases, in that order; junction bases with no gene match: 6.

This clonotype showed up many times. The CDR3 DNA reads TGTGCCAGCAGCTCTCCGGGACAGGGGGCGACTGAAGCTTTCTTT. Its translation is CASSSPGQGATEAFF. The rearrangement uses TRBV7-8 and TRBJ1-1, with 12 bases fitting TRBD1. The length of the CDR3 is 15 residues. The germline gives CDR1 SGHVS, CDR2 FQNEAQ. The J segment lost 5 bases and the V segment lost 4 bases, leaving 5 bases of the junction unmatched.

The CDR3 reads CASSPPWGQGALNGTASNYGYTF. The CDR3 bases are TGTGCCAGCAGCCCCCCATGGGGACAGGGGGCACTAAACGGCACCGCCTCTAACTATGGCTACACCTTC. The rearrangement joins TRBV7-3 to TRBJ1-2, with TRBD1 matching 12 bases. The CDR3 has 23 amino acids. The V gene's germline CDR1 is SGHTA and CDR2 FQGTGA. Losses at the gene ends were 5 bases for V and 0 bases for J; bases not matched to a gene: 25.

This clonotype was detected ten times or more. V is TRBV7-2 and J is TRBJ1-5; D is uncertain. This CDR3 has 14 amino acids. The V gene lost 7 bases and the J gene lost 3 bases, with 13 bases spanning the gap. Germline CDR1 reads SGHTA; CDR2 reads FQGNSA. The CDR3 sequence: CASTSTAVNQPQHF. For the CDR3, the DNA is TGTGCCAGCACATCAACGGCTGTCAATCAGCCCCAGCATTTT.

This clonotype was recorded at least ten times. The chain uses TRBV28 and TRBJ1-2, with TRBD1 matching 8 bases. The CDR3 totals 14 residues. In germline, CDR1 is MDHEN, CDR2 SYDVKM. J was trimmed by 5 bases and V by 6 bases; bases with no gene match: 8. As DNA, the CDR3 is TGTGCCAGCAGCGTAAATCAGGGGGCATATGGCTACACCTTC. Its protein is CASSVNQGAYGYTF.

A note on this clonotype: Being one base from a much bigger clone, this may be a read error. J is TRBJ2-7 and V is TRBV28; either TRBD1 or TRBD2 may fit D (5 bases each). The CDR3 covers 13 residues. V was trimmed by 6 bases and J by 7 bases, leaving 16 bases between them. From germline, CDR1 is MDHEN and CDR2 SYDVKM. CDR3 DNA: TGTGCCAGCAGCGGGGACGGCCTAGGGGAGCAGTACTTC. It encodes CASSGDGLGEQYF.

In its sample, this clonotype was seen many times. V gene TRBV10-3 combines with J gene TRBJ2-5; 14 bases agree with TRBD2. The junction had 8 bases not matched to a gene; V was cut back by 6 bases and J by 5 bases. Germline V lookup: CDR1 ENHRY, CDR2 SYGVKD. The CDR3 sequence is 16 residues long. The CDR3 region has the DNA TGTGCCATCAGCGCCGGGACTAGCGGGGGTGGGGAGACCCAGTACTTC. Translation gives CAISAGTSGGGETQYF.

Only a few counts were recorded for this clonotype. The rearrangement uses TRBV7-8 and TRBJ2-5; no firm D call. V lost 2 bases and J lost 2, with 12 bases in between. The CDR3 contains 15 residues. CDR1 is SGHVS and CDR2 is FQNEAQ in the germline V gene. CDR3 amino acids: CASSLFPGTQETQYF. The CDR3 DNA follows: TGTGCCAGCAGCTTATTTCCGGGCACGCAAGAGACCCAGTACTTC.

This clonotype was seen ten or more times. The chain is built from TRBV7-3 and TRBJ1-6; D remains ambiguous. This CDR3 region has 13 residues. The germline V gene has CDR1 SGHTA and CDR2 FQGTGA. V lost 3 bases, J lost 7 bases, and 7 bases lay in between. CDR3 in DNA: TGTGCCAGCAGCTTTGGACTGAATTCACCCCTCCACTTT. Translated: CASSFGLNSPLHF.

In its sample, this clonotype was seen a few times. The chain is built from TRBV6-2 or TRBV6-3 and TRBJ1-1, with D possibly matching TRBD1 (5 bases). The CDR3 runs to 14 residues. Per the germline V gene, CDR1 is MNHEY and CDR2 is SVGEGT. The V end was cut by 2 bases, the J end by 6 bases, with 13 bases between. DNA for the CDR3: TGTGCCAGCAGTTACGCGGGGCATGGCGCTGAAGCTTTCTTT. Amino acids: CASSYAGHGAEAFF.

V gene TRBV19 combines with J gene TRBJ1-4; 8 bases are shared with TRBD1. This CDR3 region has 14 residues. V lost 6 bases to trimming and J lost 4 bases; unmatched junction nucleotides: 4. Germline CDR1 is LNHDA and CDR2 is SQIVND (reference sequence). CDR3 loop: CASRADRGNEKLFF. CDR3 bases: TGTGCCAGTAGGGCCGACAGGGGTAATGAAAAACTGTTTTTT. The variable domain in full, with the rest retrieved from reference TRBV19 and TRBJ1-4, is DGGITQSPKYLFRKEGQNVTLSCEQNLNHDAMYWYRQDPGQGLRLIYYSQIVNDFQKGDIAEGYSVSREKKESFPLTVTSAQKNPTAFYLCASRADRGNEKLFFGSGTQLSVL.

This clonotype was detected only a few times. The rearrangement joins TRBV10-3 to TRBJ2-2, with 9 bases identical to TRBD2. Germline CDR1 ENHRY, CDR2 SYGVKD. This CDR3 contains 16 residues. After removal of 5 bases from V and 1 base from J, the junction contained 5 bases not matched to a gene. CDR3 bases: TGTGCCATCAGTCCTCGTAGCGGGAGGAACACCGGGGAGCTGTTTTTT. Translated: CAISPRSGRNTGELFF.

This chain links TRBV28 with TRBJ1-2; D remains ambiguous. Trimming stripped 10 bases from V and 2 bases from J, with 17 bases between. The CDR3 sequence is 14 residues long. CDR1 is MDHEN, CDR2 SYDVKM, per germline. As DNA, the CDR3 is TGTGCCACCCTTTTCGCCGGGGAGAACTATGGCTACACCTTC. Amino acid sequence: CATLFAGENYGYTF.